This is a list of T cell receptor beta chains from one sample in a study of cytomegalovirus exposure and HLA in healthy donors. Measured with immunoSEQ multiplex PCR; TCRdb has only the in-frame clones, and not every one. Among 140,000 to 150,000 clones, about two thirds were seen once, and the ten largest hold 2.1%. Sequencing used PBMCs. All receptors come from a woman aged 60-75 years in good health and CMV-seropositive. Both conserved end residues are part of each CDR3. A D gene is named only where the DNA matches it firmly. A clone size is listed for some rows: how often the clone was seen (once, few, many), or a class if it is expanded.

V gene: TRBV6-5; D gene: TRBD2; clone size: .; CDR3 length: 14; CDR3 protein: CASSINSGINEQYF
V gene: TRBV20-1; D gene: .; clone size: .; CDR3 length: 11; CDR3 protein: CSALQGNTIYF
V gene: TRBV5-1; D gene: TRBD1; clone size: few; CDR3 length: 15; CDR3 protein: CASSLVGQTAYEQYF
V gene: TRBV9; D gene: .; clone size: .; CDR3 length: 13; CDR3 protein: CASSVAGEDTQYF
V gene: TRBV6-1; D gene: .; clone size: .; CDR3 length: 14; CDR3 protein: CASSEDRVKGEQYF
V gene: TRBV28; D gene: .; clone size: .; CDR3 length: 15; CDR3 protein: CASRFGGPSTGELFF
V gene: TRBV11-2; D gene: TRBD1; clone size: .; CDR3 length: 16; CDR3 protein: CASSLDPGQGIGELFF
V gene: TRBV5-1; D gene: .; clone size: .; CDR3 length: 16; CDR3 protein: CASSYDRVATNEKLFF
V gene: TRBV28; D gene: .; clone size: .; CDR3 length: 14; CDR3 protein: CASSTGTSNQPQHF
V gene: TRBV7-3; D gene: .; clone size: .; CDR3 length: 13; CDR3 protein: CASSMNRDQPQHF
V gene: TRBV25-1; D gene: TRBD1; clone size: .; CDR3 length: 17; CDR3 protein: CASIHPTGDKITGELFF
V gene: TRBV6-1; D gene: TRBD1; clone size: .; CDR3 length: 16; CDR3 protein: CASSDLTGGVVYGYTF
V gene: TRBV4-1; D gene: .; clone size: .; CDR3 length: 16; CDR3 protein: CASSQDLTTRTVEQYF
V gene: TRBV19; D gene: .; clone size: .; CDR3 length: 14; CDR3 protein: CASSPLDSNYGYTF
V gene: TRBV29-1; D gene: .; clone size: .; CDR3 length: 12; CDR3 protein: CSVHRANTEAFF
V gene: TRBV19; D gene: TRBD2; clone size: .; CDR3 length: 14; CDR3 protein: CASSSGRRVDEQFF
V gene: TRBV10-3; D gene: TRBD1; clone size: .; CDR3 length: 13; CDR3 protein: CAIRRDRGQKAFF
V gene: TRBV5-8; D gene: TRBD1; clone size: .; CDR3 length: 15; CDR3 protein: CASRLMGQGRGEQYF
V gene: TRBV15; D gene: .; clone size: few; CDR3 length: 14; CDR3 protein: CATSSRSVGYEQYF
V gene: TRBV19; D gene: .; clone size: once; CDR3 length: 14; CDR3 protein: CASSVSVSIEKLFF
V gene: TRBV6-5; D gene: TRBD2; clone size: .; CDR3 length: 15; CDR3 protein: CASRRTSGSYNEQFF
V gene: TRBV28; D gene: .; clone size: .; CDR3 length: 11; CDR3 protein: CASSLRGTQYF